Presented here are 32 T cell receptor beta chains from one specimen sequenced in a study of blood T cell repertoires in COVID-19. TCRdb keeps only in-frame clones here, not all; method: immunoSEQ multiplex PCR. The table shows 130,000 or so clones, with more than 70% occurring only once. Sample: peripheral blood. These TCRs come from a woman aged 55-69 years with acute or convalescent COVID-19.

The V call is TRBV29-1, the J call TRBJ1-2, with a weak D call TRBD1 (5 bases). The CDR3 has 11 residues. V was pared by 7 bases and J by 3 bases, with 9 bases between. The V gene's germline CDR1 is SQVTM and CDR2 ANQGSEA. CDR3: CSGTFDYGYTF. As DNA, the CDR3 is TGCAGCGGGACATTCGACTATGGCTACACCTTC.

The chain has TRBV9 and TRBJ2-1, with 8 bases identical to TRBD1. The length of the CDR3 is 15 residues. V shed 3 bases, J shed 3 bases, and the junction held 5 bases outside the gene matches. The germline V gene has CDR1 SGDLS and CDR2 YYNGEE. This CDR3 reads CASSAGQGIYNEQFF. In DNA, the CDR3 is TGTGCCAGCAGCGCAGGACAGGGCATCTACAATGAGCAGTTCTTC. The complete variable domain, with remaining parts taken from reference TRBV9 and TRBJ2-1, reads DSGVTQTPKHLITATGQRVTLRCSPRSGDLSVYWYQQSLDQGLQFLIQYYNGEERAKGNILERFSAQQFPDLHSELNLSSLELGDSALYFCASSAGQGIYNEQFFGPGTRLTVL.

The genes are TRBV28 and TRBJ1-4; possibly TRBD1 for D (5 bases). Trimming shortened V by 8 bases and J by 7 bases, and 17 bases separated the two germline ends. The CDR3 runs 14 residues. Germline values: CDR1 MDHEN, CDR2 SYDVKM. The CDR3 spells CASSRQSLREKLFF. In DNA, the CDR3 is TGTGCCAGCTCTAGACAGTCCCTTCGTGAAAAACTGTTTTTT.

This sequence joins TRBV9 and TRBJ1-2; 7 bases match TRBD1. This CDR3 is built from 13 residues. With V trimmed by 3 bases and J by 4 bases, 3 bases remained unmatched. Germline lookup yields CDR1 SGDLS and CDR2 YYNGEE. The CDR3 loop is CASSAGTAYGYTF. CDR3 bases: TGTGCCAGCAGCGCCGGGACAGCCTATGGCTACACCTTC.

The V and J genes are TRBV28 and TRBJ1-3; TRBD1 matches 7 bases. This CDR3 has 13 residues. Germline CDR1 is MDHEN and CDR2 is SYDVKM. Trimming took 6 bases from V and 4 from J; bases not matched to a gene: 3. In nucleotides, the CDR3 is TGTGCCAGCAGGACAGGGTGGGGAAACACCATATATTTT. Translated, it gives CASRTGWGNTIYF.

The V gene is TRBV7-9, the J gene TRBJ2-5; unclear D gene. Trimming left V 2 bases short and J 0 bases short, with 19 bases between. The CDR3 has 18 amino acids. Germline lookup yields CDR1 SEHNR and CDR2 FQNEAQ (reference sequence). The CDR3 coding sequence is TGTGCCAGCAGCTTATTACCCGACTCAGATTGGTACCAAGAGACCCAGTACTTC. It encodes CASSLLPDSDWYQETQYF.

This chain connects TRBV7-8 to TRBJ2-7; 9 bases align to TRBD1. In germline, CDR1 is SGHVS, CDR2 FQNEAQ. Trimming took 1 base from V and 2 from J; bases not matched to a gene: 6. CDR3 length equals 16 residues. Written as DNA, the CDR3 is TGTGCCAGCAGCTTAGTTATTGACAGGGGGGCCTACGAGCAGTACTTC. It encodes CASSLVIDRGAYEQYF.

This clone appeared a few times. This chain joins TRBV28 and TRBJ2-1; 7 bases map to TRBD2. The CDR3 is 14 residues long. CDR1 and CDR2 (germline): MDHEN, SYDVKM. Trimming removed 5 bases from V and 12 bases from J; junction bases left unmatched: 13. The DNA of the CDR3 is TGTGCCAGCAGTCCAGCGGGGTCCCGATTTGGGCAGTTCTTC. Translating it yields CASSPAGSRFGQFF.

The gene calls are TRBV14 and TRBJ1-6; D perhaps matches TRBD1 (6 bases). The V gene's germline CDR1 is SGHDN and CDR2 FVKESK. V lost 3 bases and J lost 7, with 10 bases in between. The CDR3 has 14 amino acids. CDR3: CASSHRGGNSPLHF. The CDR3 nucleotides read TGTGCCAGCAGCCACAGGGGAGGGAATTCACCCCTCCACTTT.

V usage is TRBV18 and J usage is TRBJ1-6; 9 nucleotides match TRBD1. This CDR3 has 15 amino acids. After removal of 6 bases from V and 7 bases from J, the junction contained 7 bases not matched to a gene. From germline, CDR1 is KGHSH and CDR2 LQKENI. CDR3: CASSPGTGRNSPLHF. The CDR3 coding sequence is TGTGCCAGCTCCCCCGGGACAGGGAGGAATTCACCCCTCCACTTT.

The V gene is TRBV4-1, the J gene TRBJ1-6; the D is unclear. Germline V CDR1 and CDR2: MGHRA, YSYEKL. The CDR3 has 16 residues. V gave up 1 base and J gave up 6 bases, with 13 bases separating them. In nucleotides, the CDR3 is TGCGCCAGCAGCCAAGTGGAGGTCAGTGGTAATTCACCCCTCCACTTT. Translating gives CASSQVEVSGNSPLHF.

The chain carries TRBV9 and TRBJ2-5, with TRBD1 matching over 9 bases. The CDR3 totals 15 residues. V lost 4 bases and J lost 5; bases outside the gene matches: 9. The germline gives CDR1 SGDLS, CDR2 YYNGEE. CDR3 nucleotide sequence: TGTGCCAGCAGCTCCCGAACACAGGGGGCGGAGACCCAGTACTTC. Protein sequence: CASSSRTQGAETQYF.

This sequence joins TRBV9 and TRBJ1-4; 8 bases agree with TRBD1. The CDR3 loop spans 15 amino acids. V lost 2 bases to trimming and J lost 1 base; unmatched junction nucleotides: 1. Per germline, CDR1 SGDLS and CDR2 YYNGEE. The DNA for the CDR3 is TGTGCCAGCAGCGTCGACAGGGGAACTAATGAAAAACTGTTTTTT. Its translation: CASSVDRGTNEKLFF.

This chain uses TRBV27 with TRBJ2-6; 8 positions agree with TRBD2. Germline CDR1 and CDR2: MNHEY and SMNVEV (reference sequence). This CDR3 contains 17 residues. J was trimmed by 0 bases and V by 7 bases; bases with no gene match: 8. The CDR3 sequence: CASKTGLVSSGANVLTF. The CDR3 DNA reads TGTGCCAGCAAGACGGGACTAGTCTCCTCTGGGGCCAACGTCCTGACTTTC.

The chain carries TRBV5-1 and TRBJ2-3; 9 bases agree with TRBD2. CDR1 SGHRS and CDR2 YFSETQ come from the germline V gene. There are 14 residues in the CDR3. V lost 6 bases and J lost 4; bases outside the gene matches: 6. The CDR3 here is CASNRGGASDTQYF. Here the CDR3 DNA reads TGCGCCAGCAACCGCGGGGGGGCGTCAGATACGCAGTATTTT. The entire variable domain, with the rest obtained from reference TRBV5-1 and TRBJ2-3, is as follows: KAGVTQTPRYLIKTRGQQVTLSCSPISGHRSVSWYQQTPGQGLQFLFEYFSETQRNKGNFPGRFSGRQFSNSRSEMNVSTLELGDSALYLCASNRGGASDTQYFGPGTRLTVL.

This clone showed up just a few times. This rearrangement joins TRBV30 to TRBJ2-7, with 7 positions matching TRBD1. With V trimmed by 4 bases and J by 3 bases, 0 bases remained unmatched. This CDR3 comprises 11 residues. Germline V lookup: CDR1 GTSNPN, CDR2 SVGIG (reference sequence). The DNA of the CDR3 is TGTGCCTGGACAGGGGGCTACGAGCAGTACTTC. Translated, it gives CAWTGGYEQYF.

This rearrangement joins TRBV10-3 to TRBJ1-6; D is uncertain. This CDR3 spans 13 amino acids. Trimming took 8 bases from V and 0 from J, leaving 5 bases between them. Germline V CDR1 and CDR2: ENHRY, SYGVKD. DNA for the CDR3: TGTGCCATCGGGAGCTCCTATAATTCACCCCTCCACTTT. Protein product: CAIGSSYNSPLHF.

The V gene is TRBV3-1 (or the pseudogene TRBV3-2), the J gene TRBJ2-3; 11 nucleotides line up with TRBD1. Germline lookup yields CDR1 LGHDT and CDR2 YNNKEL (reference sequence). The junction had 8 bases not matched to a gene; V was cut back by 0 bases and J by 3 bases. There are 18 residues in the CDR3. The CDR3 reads CASSQDRTGGLRTDTQYF. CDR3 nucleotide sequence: TGTGCCAGCAGCCAAGATAGGACAGGGGGCCTCAGGACAGATACGCAGTATTTT.

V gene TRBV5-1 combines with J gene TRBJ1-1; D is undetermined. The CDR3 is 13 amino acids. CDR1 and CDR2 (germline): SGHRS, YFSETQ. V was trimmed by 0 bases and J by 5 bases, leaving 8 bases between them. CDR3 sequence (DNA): TGCGCCAGCAGCTTGGGGGCCGGAACTGAAGCTTTCTTT. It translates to CASSLGAGTEAFF.

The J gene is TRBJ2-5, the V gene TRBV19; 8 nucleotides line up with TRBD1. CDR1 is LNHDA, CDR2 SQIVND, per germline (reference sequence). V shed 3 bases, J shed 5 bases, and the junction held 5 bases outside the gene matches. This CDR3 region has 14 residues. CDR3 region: CASSMRQGAETQYF. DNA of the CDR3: TGTGCCAGTAGTATGCGGCAGGGGGCGGAGACCCAGTACTTC.

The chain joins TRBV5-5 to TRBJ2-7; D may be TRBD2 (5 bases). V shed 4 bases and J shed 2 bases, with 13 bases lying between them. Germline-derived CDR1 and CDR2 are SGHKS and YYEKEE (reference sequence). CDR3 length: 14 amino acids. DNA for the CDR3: TGTGCCAGCAGCCCCCGGGATTCGGCCTACGAGCAGTACTTC. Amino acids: CASSPRDSAYEQYF.

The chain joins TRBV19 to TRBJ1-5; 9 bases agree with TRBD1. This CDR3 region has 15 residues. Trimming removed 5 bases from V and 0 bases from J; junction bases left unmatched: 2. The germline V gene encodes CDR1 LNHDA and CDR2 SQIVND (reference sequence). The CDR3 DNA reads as TGTGCCAGTAGTCCGGACAGGGGTAGCAATCAGCCCCAGCATTTT. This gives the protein CASSPDRGSNQPQHF.

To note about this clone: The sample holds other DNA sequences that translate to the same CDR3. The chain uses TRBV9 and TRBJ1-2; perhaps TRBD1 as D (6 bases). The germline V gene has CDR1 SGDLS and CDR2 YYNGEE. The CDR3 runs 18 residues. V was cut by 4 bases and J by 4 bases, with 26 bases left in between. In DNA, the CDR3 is TGTGCCAGCAGCAGGGGGGGGGCCTCCGGCGGGGATAGCTATGGCTACACCTTC. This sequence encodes CASSRGGASGGDSYGYTF.

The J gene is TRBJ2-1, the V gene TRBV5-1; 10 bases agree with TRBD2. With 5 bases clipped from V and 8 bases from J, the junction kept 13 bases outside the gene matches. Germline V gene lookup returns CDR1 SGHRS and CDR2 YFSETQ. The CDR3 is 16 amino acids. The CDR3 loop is CASSPAGGNYVYEQFF. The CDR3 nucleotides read TGCGCCAGCAGTCCAGCGGGGGGGAACTACGTCTATGAGCAGTTCTTC.

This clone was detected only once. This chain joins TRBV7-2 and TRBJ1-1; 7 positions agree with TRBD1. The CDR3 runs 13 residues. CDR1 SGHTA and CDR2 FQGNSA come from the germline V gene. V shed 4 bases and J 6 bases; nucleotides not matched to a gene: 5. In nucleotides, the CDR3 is TGTGCCAGCAGCTGGGACGGACAGGCTGAAGCTTTCTTT. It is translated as CASSWDGQAEAFF.

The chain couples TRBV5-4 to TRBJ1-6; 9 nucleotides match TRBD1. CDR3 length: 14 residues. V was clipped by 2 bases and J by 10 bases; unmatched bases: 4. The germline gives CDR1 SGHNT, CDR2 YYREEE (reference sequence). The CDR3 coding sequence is TGTGCCAGCAGCTTCGGGACAGGGAGATCACCCCTCCACTTT. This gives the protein CASSFGTGRSPLHF.

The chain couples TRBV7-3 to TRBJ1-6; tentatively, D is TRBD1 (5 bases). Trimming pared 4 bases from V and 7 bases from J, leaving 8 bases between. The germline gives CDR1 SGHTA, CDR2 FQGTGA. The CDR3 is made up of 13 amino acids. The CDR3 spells CASSSRQNSPLHF. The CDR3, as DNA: TGTGCCAGCAGCTCCCGACAGAATTCACCCCTCCACTTT. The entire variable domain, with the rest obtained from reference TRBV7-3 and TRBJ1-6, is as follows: GAGVSQTPSNKVTEKGKYVELRCDPISGHTALYWYRQSLGQGPEFLIYFQGTGAADDSGLPNDRFFAVRPEGSVSTLKIQRTERGDSAVYLCASSSRQNSPLHFGNGTRLTVT.

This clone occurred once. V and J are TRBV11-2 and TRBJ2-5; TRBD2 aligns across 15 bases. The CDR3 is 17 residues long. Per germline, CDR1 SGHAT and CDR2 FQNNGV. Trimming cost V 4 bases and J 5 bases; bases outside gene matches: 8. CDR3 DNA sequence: TGTGCCAGCAGCTCAGGACTAGCGGGGGGGCCGTCGGAGACCCAGTACTTC. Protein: CASSSGLAGGPSETQYF.

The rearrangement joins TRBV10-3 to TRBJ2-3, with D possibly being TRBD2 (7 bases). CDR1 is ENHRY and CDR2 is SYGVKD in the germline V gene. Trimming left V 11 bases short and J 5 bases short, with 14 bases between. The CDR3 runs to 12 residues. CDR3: CACRGGEDTQYF. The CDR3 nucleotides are TGTGCCTGCAGGGGAGGGGAAGATACGCAGTATTTT.

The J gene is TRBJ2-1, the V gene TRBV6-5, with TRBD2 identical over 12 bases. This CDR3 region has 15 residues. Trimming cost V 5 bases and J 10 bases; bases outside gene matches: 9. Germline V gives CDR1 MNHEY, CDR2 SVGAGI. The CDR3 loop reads CASSTQLAGGREQFF. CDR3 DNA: TGTGCCAGCAGTACCCAGCTAGCGGGGGGGCGGGAGCAGTTCTTC.

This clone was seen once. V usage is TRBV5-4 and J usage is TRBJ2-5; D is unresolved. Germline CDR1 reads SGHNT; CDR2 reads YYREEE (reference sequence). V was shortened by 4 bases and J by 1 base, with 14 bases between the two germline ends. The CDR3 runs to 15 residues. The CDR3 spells CASSKSGRSQETQYF. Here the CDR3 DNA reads TGTGCCAGCAGCAAGTCTGGTAGAAGCCAAGAGACCCAGTACTTC.

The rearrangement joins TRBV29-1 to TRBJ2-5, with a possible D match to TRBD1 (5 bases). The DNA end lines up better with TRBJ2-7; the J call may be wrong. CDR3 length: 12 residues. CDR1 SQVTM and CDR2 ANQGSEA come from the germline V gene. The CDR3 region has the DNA TGCAGCGTTGAAGAAGGGGTAGACGAGCAGTACTTC. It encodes CSVEEGVDEQYF.